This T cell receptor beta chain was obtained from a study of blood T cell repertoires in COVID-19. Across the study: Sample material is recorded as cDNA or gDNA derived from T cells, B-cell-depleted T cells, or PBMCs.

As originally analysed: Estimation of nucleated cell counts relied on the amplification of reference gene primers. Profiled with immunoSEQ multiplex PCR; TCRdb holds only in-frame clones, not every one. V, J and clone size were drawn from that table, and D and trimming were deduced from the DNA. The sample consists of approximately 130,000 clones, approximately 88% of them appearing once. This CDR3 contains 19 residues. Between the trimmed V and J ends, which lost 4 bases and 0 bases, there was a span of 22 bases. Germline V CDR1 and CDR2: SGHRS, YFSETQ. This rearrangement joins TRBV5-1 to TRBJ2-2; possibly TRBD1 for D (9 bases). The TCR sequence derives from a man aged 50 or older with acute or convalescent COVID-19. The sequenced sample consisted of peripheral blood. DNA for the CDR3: TGCGCCAGCAGCCCCGGACAGGGGATTAGCGGGGCGAACACCGGGGAGCTGTTTTTT. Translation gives CASSPGQGISGANTGELFF.